This T cell receptor beta chain was captured by sequencing in a study of blood T cell repertoires in COVID-19. Study-level information: Researchers got acute and convalescent COVID-19 samples from the United States, Italy and Spain.

The germline V gene encodes CDR1 SEHNR and CDR2 FQNEAQ (reference sequence). The CDR3 is 15 residues long. With 1 base clipped from V and 9 bases from J, the junction kept 4 bases outside the gene matches. Only in-frame clones appear in the TCRdb table, and some are missing; sequencing was by immunoSEQ multiplex PCR. The sample contains about 80,000 clones, about 82% of which appear only once. This clonotype was sampled from a middle-aged man with COVID-19, enrolled during active disease. The sequenced sample was peripheral blood. The gene calls are TRBV7-9 and TRBJ1-6, with 9 bases matching TRBD1. This CDR3 reads CASSLGDRGGSPLHF. The CDR3 nucleotides are TGTGCCAGCAGCTTAGGAGACAGGGGGGGTTCACCCCTCCACTTT.